A selection of T cell receptor beta chains follows, all from one sample in a study of regulatory T cells in long-lasting Graves disease. MiXCR, applied by TCRdb to the multiplex PCR reads, yields one record per CDR3 protein. The table includes 500,000 or so distinct CDR3 sequences, roughly 15% detected once. These data also formed part of another study, on T cells in Graves' hyperthyroidism and ophthalmopathy.

The sequenced sample was peripheral blood mononuclear cells (PBMCs), obtained at new diagnosis, from a patient treated with antithyroid drugs. These receptors were taken from a woman in her forties or fifties with Graves disease. CDR3s include the opening cysteine and the closing phenylalanine or tryptophan. D genes are given only for firm matches. Size tells how often a clone was seen (once, few, many) or the class of an expanded clone, and some rows leave it out.

j_call | d_call | clone_size | v_call | cdr3_aa | cdr3_nt
TRBJ1-2 | NA | few | TRBV20-1 | CSAAMTGYGYTF | TGCAGTGCTGCCATGACGGGCTATGGCTACACCTTC
TRBJ2-1 | TRBD2 | many | TRBV2 | CASSETLAGDNEQFF | TGTGCCAGCAGTGAAACGCTAGCGGGAGACAATGAGCAGTTCTTC
TRBJ2-1 | TRBD2 | many | TRBV29-1 | CSVHASGRAGNEQFF | TGCAGCGTACACGCCAGCGGGAGGGCGGGGAATGAGCAGTTCTTC
TRBJ2-7 | NA | many | TRBV28 | CASSLYLSYEQYF | TGTGCCAGCAGTTTATACCTTTCCTACGAGCAGTACTTC
TRBJ1-2 | NA | many | TRBV28 | CASNANYGYTF | TGTGCCAGCAACGCTAACTATGGCTACACCTTC
TRBJ2-2 | NA | many | TRBV5-1 | CASSLGRTQTGELFF | TGCGCCAGCAGCTTGGGTCGGACTCAGACCGGGGAGCTGTTTTTT
TRBJ2-7 | NA | few | TRBV4-1 | CASSQDRDSTYEQYF | TGCGCCAGCAGCCAAGATCGGGACTCGACCTACGAGCAGTACTTC
TRBJ2-3 | NA | few | TRBV5-1 | CASSLGGGAEDTQYF | TGCGCCAGCAGCTTGGGTGGGGGCGCGGAAGATACGCAGTATTTT
TRBJ2-1 | TRBD2 | many | TRBV2 | CASRGGRGSYNEQFF | TGTGCCAGCAGGGGCGGGAGGGGCTCCTACAATGAGCAGTTCTTC
TRBJ2-3 | NA | many | TRBV28 | CASSTLTDTQYF | TGTGCCAGCAGTACGCTGACAGATACGCAGTATTTT
TRBJ1-4 | TRBD1 | NA | TRBV27 | CASQPGGAGEKLFF | TGTGCCAGCCAACCAGGGGGCGCCGGTGAAAAACTGTTTTTT
TRBJ2-5 | NA | NA | TRBV5-1 | CASGRGGTAETQYF | TGCGCCAGCGGAAGGGGCGGGACAGCGGAGACCCAGTACTTC
TRBJ1-1 | NA | NA | TRBV3-1 | CASSQERGPANTEAFF | TGTGCCAGCAGCCAAGAGAGGGGCCCGGCGAACACTGAAGCTTTCTTT
TRBJ2-2 | TRBD2 | NA | TRBV7-8 | CASSSRVKIGLAGGENTGELFF | TGTGCCAGCAGCTCCCGCGTTAAAATAGGACTAGCGGGAGGAGAAAACACCGGGGAGCTGTTTTTT
TRBJ2-1 | TRBD2 | NA | TRBV3-1 | CASSQDRGEAYNEQFF | TGTGCCAGCAGCCAAGATCGGGGGGAAGCCTACAATGAGCAGTTCTTC
TRBJ2-2 | NA | NA | TRBV10-2 | CASSDWGAGELFF | TGCGCCAGCAGTGACTGGGGAGCCGGGGAGCTGTTTTTT
TRBJ2-5 | NA | many | TRBV7-8 | CASSLGNRGGETQYF | TGTGCCAGCAGCTTAGGGAACAGGGGGGGGGAGACCCAGTACTTC
TRBJ2-5 | NA | many | TRBV10-3 | CAISESRGAETQYF | TGTGCCATCAGTGAGTCGCGGGGAGCGGAGACCCAGTACTTC
TRBJ2-1 | TRBD1 | many | TRBV11-3 | CASSLDRNDRDNEQFF | TGTGCCAGCAGCTTAGATCGAAACGACAGGGACAATGAGCAGTTCTTC
TRBJ2-1 | TRBD2 | NA | TRBV7-3 | CASSLTGTRGNNEQFF | TGTGCCAGCAGCTTAACGGGGACTAGGGGAAACAATGAGCAGTTCTTC
TRBJ1-3 | NA | many | TRBV18 | CASSPMTGLSGNTIYF | TGTGCCAGCTCACCAATGACGGGGCTCTCTGGAAACACCATATATTTT
TRBJ2-5 | TRBD1 | many | TRBV20-1 | CSAVTGLSQETQYF | TGCAGTGCTGTGACAGGGTTGTCTCAAGAGACCCAGTACTTC
TRBJ1-3 | NA | many | TRBV11-2 | CASSPGPSGNTIYF | TGTGCCAGCAGCCCCGGTCCCTCTGGAAACACCATATATTTT
TRBJ2-7 | NA | many | TRBV28 | CASSNQPVFEQYF | TGTGCCAGCAGTAACCAACCGGTTTTCGAGCAGTACTTC
TRBJ1-5 | NA | few | TRBV6-1 | CASSPRGPSLYSNQPQHF | TGTGCCAGCAGTCCCAGGGGACCCAGCCTTTATAGCAATCAGCCCCAGCATTTT
TRBJ1-2 | TRBD1 | NA | TRBV28 | CASSLEGQGGYGYTF | TGTGCCAGCAGCTTAGAGGGACAGGGTGGATATGGCTACACCTTC
TRBJ2-1 | NA | few | TRBV4-1 | CASSQDRMGYEQFF | TGCGCCAGCAGCCAAGATAGGATGGGTTATGAGCAGTTCTTC
TRBJ1-5 | NA | NA | TRBV28 | CASSPRVQVNQPQHF | TGTGCCAGCAGTCCCCGGGTACAGGTGAATCAGCCCCAGCATTTT
TRBJ2-3 | NA | NA | TRBV20-1 | CSARLGEDTQYF | TGCAGTGCTAGATTGGGGGAAGATACGCAGTATTTT
TRBJ2-7 | TRBD2 | NA | TRBV3-1 | CASSQESPGLAGRPAYEQYF | TGTGCCAGCAGCCAAGAGTCCCCGGGACTAGCGGGACGCCCCGCCTACGAGCAGTACTTC
TRBJ2-2 | NA | many | TRBV7-3 | CASSLRVGELFF | TGTGCCAGCAGCTTAAGGGTCGGGGAGCTGTTTTTT
TRBJ2-7 | NA | few | TRBV5-1 | CASRSPNWPYEQYF | TGCGCCAGCAGGTCGCCAAATTGGCCCTACGAGCAGTACTTC
TRBJ2-2 | TRBD2 | NA | TRBV7-8 | CASSLVSAGGPTGELFF | TGTGCCAGCAGCTTAGTATCGGCGGGAGGCCCCACCGGGGAGCTGTTTTTT
TRBJ1-1 | NA | many | TRBV5-1 | CASSHIQGDEAFF | TGCGCCAGCAGCCATATACAGGGAGATGAAGCTTTCTTT
TRBJ2-7 | TRBD2 | many | TRBV5-1 | CASSTGTSVSWEQYF | TGCGCCAGCAGCACGGGGACTAGCGTGAGTTGGGAGCAGTACTTC